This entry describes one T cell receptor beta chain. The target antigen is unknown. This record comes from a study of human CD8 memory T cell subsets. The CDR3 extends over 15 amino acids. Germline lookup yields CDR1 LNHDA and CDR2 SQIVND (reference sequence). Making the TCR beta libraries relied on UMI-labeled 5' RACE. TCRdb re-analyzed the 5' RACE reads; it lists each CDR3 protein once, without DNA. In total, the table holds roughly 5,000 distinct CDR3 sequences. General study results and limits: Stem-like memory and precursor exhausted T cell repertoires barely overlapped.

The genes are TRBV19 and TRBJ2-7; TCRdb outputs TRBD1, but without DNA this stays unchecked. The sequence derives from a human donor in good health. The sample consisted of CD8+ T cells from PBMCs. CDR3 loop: CASSIVGVSSYEQYF.